One and the same sample provided the 28 T cell receptor beta chains below, sequenced in a study of OX40 agonist ivuxolimab in advanced cancers. The library was produced with the immunoSEQ multiplex PCR assay. In its TCRdb copy, this immuneACCESS table keeps in-frame sequences only and misses some clones. Where compared with another copy, unresolved V genes explain less than half of these, and the others have no known cause. The sample table contains over 85,000 clones; only one count was recorded for around 92% of them. The ten top clones hold 0.2% to 0.3% of the sample. The sample in question was CD4+ or CD8+ T cells sorted from blood, obtained in a trial of the OX40 agonist ivuxolimab. The receptors shown here come from an adult with an advanced solid tumor such as melanoma, head and neck, liver or kidney cancer.

The chain links TRBV6-1 to TRBJ2-6, with D hard to call. The CDR3 is 16 residues long. V was clipped by 0 bases and J by 4 bases, with 10 bases between them. CDR1 is MNHNS, CDR2 SASEGT, per germline. The CDR3 DNA is TGTGCCAGCAGTGAAGCGCTGACCCTCGGGGCCAACGTCCTGACTTTC. It codes for CASSEALTLGANVLTF.

The J gene is TRBJ2-1, the V gene TRBV4-3, with D perhaps matching TRBD2 (5 bases). The CDR3 is 15 residues long. V lost 3 bases to trimming and J lost 6 bases, with 15 bases between them. Per the germline V gene, CDR1 is LGHNA and CDR2 is YSLEER. DNA of the CDR3: TGCGCCAGCAGCCAGGTCTGGATAGAGGGCAATGAGCAGTTCTTC. It codes for CASSQVWIEGNEQFF.

The CDR3 DNA reads as TGTGCCAGCAGTTACGGCGGAGTGAAACTGTTTTTT. This sequence encodes CASSYGGVKLFF. This chain uses TRBV6-5 with TRBJ1-4; D is unclear. The CDR3 has 12 amino acids. Germline CDR1 reads MNHEY; CDR2 reads SVGAGI. V shed 2 bases and J shed 11 bases, with 9 bases lying between them.

V gene TRBV28 combines with J gene TRBJ2-7, with 8 nucleotides matching TRBD1. The CDR3 loop spans 13 amino acids. CDR1 MDHEN and CDR2 SYDVKM come from the germline V gene. Trimming at V came to 7 bases and at J to 2 bases, leaving 4 bases not matched to a gene. The DNA for the CDR3 is TGTGCCAGCACCACAGGGGGGCCCTACGAGCAGTACTTC. Translating it yields CASTTGGPYEQYF.

The chain couples TRBV10-3 to TRBJ1-2; a weak D match, TRBD1 (5 bases). The CDR3 is made up of 14 amino acids. Germline CDR1 reads ENHRY; CDR2 reads SYGVKD. With 6 bases removed from V and 3 bases from J, the gap between germline ends came to 14 bases. The CDR3 is CAIRAQGRDYGYTF. CDR3 nucleotides: TGTGCCATCAGGGCCCAGGGACGGGACTATGGCTACACCTTC.

The V gene is TRBV6-5, the J gene TRBJ1-2, with D possibly being TRBD1 (6 bases). Germline-derived CDR1 and CDR2 are MNHEY and SVGAGI. This CDR3 contains 14 residues. V lost 6 bases to trimming and J lost 4 bases, with 15 bases between them. Here the CDR3 DNA reads TGTGCCAGCAGCGACAGTGGGGGCCTCTATGGCTACACCTTC. It encodes CASSDSGGLYGYTF.

The chain carries TRBV2 and TRBJ1-5, with a weak D call TRBD1 (5 bases). The V end lost 6 bases, the J end lost 5 bases, and 11 bases lay between the germline ends. The CDR3 is 13 residues long. CDR1 is SNHLY and CDR2 is FYNNEI in the germline V gene. The CDR3 loop is CASSRTPDQPQHF. The CDR3 DNA follows: TGTGCCAGCAGCCGGACACCCGATCAGCCCCAGCATTTT.

This clone came up once. V gene TRBV30 combines with J gene TRBJ1-2; no reliable D call. CDR3 size: 13 residues. The V end lost 0 bases, the J end lost 5 bases, and 10 bases lay between the germline ends. Per the germline V gene, CDR1 is GTSNPN and CDR2 is SVGIG (reference sequence). CDR3 nucleotides: TGTGCCTGGAGTGTAAAGGCGGGGTATGGCTACACCTTC. This sequence encodes CAWSVKAGYGYTF.

The V gene is TRBV10-3, the J gene TRBJ1-5; D is unresolved. Germline CDR1 ENHRY, CDR2 SYGVKD. Trimming shortened V by 6 bases and J by 2 bases, and 8 bases separated the two germline ends. The CDR3 is 13 residues long. The CDR3 here is CAISGLGNQPQHF. CDR3 nucleotide sequence: TGTGCCATCAGCGGGCTTGGCAATCAGCCCCAGCATTTT.

The chain couples TRBV28 to TRBJ1-3; D gene uncertain. Germline assignment: CDR1 MDHEN and CDR2 SYDVKM. V was shortened by 1 base and J by 1 base, with 8 bases between the two germline ends. This CDR3 region has 15 residues. In nucleotides, the CDR3 is TGTGCCAGCAGTTTATCAGAATATTCTGGAAACACCATATATTTT. It translates to CASSLSEYSGNTIYF.

The chain combines TRBV30 with TRBJ1-5, with a tentative D call TRBD1 (5 bases). Germline CDR1 is GTSNPN and CDR2 is SVGIG (reference sequence). CDR3 length: 13 amino acids. Trimming removed 0 bases at V and 4 bases at J, with 7 bases between. The CDR3 bases are TGTGCCTGGAGTGTGGCAGGGAATCAGCCCCAGCATTTT. This encodes CAWSVAGNQPQHF.

This chain links TRBV5-1 with TRBJ1-2, with a possible D match to TRBD1 (5 bases). Trimming removed 2 bases at V and 3 bases at J, with 11 bases between. Germline CDR1 is SGHRS and CDR2 is YFSETQ. The CDR3 consists of 14 residues. CDR3 in DNA: TGCGCCAGCAGCTTAGGTGGGGGACACTATGGCTACACCTTC. Protein product: CASSLGGGHYGYTF.

The chain links TRBV6-6 to TRBJ1-5; D not resolved. Trimming stripped 5 bases from V and 4 bases from J, with 9 bases between. The CDR3 length is 13 residues. Germline V gene lookup returns CDR1 MNHNY and CDR2 SVGAGI (reference sequence). As DNA, the CDR3 is TGTGCCAGCAGTGGAGGTATGAATCAGCCCCAGCATTTT. Protein: CASSGGMNQPQHF.

This clone has a handful of counts. The V call is TRBV7-9, the J call TRBJ1-5; the D gene is possibly TRBD1 (6 bases). The CDR3 runs to 14 residues. The V and J ends lost 5 bases and 4 bases respectively, with 12 bases between them. CDR1 is SEHNR and CDR2 is FQNEAQ in the germline V gene (reference sequence). The CDR3 here is CASSHDRLNQPQHF. The CDR3 bases are TGTGCCAGCAGCCATGACAGGCTGAATCAGCCCCAGCATTTT.

V gene TRBV5-1 combines with J gene TRBJ2-1, with D tentatively TRBD1 or TRBD2 (6 bases each). The germline CDR1 and CDR2 sequences are SGHRS and YFSETQ. CDR3 size: 15 residues. Trimming removed 0 bases at V and 4 bases at J, with 11 bases between. This CDR3 is CASSLEPGAYNEQFF. The CDR3 region has the DNA TGCGCCAGCAGCTTGGAGCCGGGGGCGTACAATGAGCAGTTCTTC.

The V gene is TRBV6-5, the J gene TRBJ2-7; TRBD2 matches 9 bases. CDR1 and CDR2 from the germline V gene are MNHEY and SVGAGI. V was pared by 5 bases and J by 2 bases, with 7 bases of the junction left unmatched. The CDR3 loop spans 15 amino acids. The DNA of the CDR3 is TGTGCCAGCAGTCCCCTTGCGGGGGGGACCTACGAGCAGTACTTC. This gives the protein CASSPLAGGTYEQYF.

V usage is TRBV7-2 and J usage is TRBJ1-2; 7 bases are a match to TRBD1. Germline lookup yields CDR1 SGHTA and CDR2 FQGNSA. The CDR3 length is 13 residues. The V segment lost 2 bases and the J segment 7 bases; nucleotides outside the gene matches: 4. The chain's CDR3 is CASSLTDRVGYTF. CDR3 coding DNA: TGTGCCAGCAGCTTAACAGACAGGGTTGGCTACACCTTC.

This chain uses TRBV6-5 with TRBJ1-6; D is uncertain. Trimming took off 6 bases at V and 10 bases at J, with 16 bases between the two ends. Germline V gives CDR1 MNHEY, CDR2 SVGAGI. The CDR3 has 14 residues. The chain's CDR3 is CASSPGQDLSPLHF. The CDR3, as DNA: TGTGCCAGCAGCCCCGGTCAGGACCTATCACCCCTCCACTTT.

The rearrangement links TRBV30 to TRBJ1-2; possible D gene TRBD1, 5 bases. The CDR3 runs 15 residues. Germline V gene sequence: CDR1 GTSNPN, CDR2 SVGIG (reference sequence). V was clipped by 0 bases and J by 4 bases, with 15 bases between them. The CDR3, as DNA: TGTGCCTGGAGTGTAAGGTCGGGGGTAACCTATGGCTACACCTTC. This codes for CAWSVRSGVTYGYTF.

Here the CDR3 DNA reads TGTGCCACCAGCAGAGCCAAACTACAGTTTAATGAAAAACTGTTTTTT. Translated, it gives CATSRAKLQFNEKLFF. This chain uses TRBV15 with TRBJ1-4; D is unresolved. The CDR3 consists of 16 residues. CDR1 LNHNV and CDR2 YYDKDF come from the germline V gene (reference sequence). Between the trimmed V and J ends, which lost 1 base and 4 bases, there was a span of 13 bases. The whole variable domain, remainder taken from reference TRBV15 and TRBJ1-4, is DAMVIQNPRYQVTQFGKPVTLSCSQTLNHNVMYWYQQKSSQAPKLLFHYYDKDFNNEADTPDNFQSRRPNTSFCFLDIRSPGLGDTAMYLCATSRAKLQFNEKLFFGSGTQLSVL.

The gene calls are TRBV10-3 and TRBJ1-4, with D possibly TRBD1 on 6 matching bases. The CDR3 totals 13 residues. Trimming shortened V by 3 bases and J by 8 bases, and 10 bases separated the two germline ends. The germline V gene encodes CDR1 ENHRY and CDR2 SYGVKD. DNA of the CDR3: TGTGCCATCAGTGAACAGGGTCGAGAAAAACTGTTTTTT. This translates into CAISEQGREKLFF.

The chain couples TRBV6-1 to TRBJ2-1, with 7 positions matching TRBD2. Trimming at V came to 8 bases and at J to 0 bases, leaving 7 bases not matched to a gene. The CDR3 runs to 15 residues. Germline-derived CDR1 and CDR2 are MNHNS and SASEGT. CDR3 DNA sequence: TGTGCCAGCTCGAGCGGGGTGAGCTCCTACAATGAGCAGTTCTTC. Protein product: CASSSGVSSYNEQFF.

This chain connects TRBV2 to TRBJ2-1, with TRBD1 identical over 7 bases. V shed 6 bases, J shed 7 bases, and the junction held 9 bases outside the gene matches. This CDR3 is built from 14 residues. The germline gives CDR1 SNHLY, CDR2 FYNNEI. This CDR3 reads CASSARQGVNEQFF. The CDR3 bases are TGTGCCAGCAGCGCGAGACAGGGAGTAAATGAGCAGTTCTTC.

This clone was recorded a few times. This chain joins TRBV28 and TRBJ2-1; 8 bases fit TRBD2. Germline lookup yields CDR1 MDHEN and CDR2 SYDVKM. The CDR3 consists of 17 residues. V was pared by 7 bases and J by 0 bases, with 11 bases of the junction left unmatched. CDR3 in amino acids: CASTSAGESASYNEQFF. In DNA, the CDR3 is TGTGCCAGCACTTCAGCGGGGGAATCGGCCTCCTACAATGAGCAGTTCTTC.

The rearrangement joins TRBV2 to TRBJ1-2, with a tentative D call TRBD1 (5 bases). V gave up 8 bases and J gave up 4 bases, with 11 bases separating them. Germline lookup yields CDR1 SNHLY and CDR2 FYNNEI. CDR3 length: 12 residues. CDR3 sequence: CASGLGAYGYTF. CDR3 in DNA: TGTGCCAGCGGCTTAGGGGCCTATGGCTACACCTTC.

This chain links TRBV28 with TRBJ1-5; D remains ambiguous. This CDR3 has 18 amino acids. Trimming removed 3 bases from V and 1 base from J, with 19 bases in between. Germline V CDR1 and CDR2: MDHEN, SYDVKM. CDR3 nucleotides: TGTGCCAGCAGTTTTGGGGAGGGCTGGCGTGGGAGCAATCAGCCCCAGCATTTT. Its protein is CASSFGEGWRGSNQPQHF.

This rearrangement joins TRBV18 to TRBJ1-3; no clear D gene. From germline, CDR1 is KGHSH and CDR2 LQKENI. The CDR3 has 15 residues. V was cut by 2 bases and J by 2 bases, with 10 bases left in between. The CDR3 DNA reads as TGTGCCAGCTCACCAGGCGGAAACGCTGGAAACACCATATATTTT. The encoded protein is CASSPGGNAGNTIYF.

This clone was recorded only once. Written as DNA, the CDR3 is TGCGCCAGCAGCCAAGGTAGCGGGGGGGCTTACAATGAGCAGTTCTTC. It yields the protein CASSQGSGGAYNEQFF. The rearrangement uses TRBV4-1 and TRBJ2-1; TRBD2 matches 11 bases. Germline CDR1 MGHRA, CDR2 YSYEKL. V lost 1 base and J lost 4; bases outside the gene matches: 3. The CDR3 has 16 amino acids.